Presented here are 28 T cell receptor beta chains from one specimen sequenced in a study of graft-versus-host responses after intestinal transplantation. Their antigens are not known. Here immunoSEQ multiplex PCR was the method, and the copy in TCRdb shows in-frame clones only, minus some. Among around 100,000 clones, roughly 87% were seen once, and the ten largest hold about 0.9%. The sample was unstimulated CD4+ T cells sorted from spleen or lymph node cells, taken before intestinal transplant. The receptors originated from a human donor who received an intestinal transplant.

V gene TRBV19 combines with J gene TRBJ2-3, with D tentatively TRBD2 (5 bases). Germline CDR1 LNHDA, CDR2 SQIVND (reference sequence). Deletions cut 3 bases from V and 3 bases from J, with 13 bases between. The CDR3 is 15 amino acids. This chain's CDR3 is CASSMFGGWTDTQYF. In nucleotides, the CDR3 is TGTGCCAGTAGTATGTTCGGCGGGTGGACAGATACGCAGTATTTT.

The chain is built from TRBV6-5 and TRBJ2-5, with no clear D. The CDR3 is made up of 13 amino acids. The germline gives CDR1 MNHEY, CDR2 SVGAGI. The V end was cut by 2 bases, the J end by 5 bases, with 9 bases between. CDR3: CASSYGRWETQYF. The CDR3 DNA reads TGTGCCAGCAGTTACGGGCGGTGGGAGACCCAGTACTTC.

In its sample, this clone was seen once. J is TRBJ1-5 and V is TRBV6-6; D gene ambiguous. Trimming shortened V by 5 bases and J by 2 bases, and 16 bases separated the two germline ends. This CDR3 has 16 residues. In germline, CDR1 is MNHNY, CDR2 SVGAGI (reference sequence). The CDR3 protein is CASSPRGRVGNQPQHF. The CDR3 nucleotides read TGTGCCAGCAGTCCCCGCGGGCGTGTGGGCAATCAGCCCCAGCATTTT.

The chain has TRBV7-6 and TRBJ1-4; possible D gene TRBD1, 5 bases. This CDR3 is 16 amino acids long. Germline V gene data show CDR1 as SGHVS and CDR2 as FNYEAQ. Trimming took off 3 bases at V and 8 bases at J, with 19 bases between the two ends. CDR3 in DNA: TGTGCCAGCAGCTTGGTCCAGGGAAGTCGTGCGGAAAAACTGTTTTTT. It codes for CASSLVQGSRAEKLFF. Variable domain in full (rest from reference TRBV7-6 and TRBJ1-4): GAGVSQSPRYKVTKRGQDVALRCDPISGHVSLYWYRQALGQGPEFLTYFNYEAQQDKSGLPNDRFSAERPEGSISTLTIQRTEQRDSAMYRCASSLVQGSRAEKLFFGSGTQLSVL.

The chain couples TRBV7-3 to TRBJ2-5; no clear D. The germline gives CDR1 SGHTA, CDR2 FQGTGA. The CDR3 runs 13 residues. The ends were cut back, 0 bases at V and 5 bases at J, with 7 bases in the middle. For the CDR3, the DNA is TGTGCCAGCAGCTTAACTCCCGGGGAGACCCAGTACTTC. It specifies CASSLTPGETQYF.

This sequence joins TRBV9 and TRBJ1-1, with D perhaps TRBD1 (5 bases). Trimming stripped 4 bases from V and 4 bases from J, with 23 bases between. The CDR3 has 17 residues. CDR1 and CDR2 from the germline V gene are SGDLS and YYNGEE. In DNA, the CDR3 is TGTGCCAGCAGCACCCACCCGTGGGGCGCATCTAGCACTGAAGCTTTCTTT. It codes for CASSTHPWGASSTEAFF.

CDR3 bases: TGTGCCAGCAGATACACCACGAACACTGAAGCTTTCTTT. It codes for CASRYTTNTEAFF. V is TRBV6-1 and J is TRBJ1-1; D is unclear. The V end was cut by 6 bases, the J end by 1 base, with 9 bases between. Germline V gene sequence: CDR1 MNHNS, CDR2 SASEGT. The CDR3 is 13 residues long.

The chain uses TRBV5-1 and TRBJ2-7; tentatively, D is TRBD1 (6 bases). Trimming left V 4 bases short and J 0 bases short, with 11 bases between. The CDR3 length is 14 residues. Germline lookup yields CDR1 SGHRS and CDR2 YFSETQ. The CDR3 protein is CASSGTPSSYEQYF. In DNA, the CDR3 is TGCGCCAGCAGCGGGACACCTAGCTCCTACGAGCAGTACTTC.

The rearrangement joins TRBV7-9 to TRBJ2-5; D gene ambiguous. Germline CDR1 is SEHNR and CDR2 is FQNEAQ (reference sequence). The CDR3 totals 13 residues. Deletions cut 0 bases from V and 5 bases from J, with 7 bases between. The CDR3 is CASSLAGLETQYF. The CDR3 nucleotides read TGTGCCAGCAGCTTAGCGGGGTTGGAGACCCAGTACTTC.

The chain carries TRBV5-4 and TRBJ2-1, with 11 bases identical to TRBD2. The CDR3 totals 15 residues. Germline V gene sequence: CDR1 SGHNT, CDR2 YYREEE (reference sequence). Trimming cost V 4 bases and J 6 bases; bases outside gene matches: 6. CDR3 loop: CASSKGGLAANEQFF. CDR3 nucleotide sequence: TGTGCCAGCAGCAAAGGGGGACTAGCGGCCAATGAGCAGTTCTTC.

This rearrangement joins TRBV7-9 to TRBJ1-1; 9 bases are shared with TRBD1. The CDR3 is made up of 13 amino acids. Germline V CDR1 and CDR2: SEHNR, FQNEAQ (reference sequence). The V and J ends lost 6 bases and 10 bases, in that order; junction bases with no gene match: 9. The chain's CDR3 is CASSVDRGSVAFF. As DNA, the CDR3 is TGTGCCAGCAGTGTGGACAGGGGATCGGTAGCTTTCTTT.

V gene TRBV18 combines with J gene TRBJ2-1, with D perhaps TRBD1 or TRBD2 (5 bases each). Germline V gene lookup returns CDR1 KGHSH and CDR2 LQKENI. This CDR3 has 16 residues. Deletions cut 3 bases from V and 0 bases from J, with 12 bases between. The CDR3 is CASSPGLTSSYNEQFF. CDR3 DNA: TGTGCCAGCTCACCGGGGCTTACTAGCTCCTACAATGAGCAGTTCTTC.

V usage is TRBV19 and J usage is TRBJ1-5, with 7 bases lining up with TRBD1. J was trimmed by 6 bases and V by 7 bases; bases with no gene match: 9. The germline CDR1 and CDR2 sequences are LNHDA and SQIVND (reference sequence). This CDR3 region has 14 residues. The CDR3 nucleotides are TGTGCCAGTACCCCAGGGGGGGGGCCTCAGCCCCAGCATTTT. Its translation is CASTPGGGPQPQHF.

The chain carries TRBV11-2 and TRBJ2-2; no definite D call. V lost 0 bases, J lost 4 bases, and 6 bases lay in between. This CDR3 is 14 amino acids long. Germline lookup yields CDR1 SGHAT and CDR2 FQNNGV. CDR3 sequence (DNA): TGTGCCAGCAGCTTAGAAACCCCCACCGGGGAGCTGTTTTTT. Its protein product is CASSLETPTGELFF.

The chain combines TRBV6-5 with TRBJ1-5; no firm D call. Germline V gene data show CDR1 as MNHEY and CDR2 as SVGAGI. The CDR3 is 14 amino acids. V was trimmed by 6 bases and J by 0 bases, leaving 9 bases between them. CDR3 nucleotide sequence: TGTGCCAGCAGCCCAATTGGTAGCAATCAGCCCCAGCATTTT. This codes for CASSPIGSNQPQHF.

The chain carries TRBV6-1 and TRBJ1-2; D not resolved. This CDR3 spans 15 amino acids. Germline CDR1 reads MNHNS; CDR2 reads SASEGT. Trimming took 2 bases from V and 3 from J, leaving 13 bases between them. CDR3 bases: TGTGCCAGCAGTGAATATGGGGTTAGCTACTATGGCTACACCTTC. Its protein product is CASSEYGVSYYGYTF.

The CDR3 region is CATRDSLQNYGYTF. CDR3 nucleotide sequence: TGTGCCACCCGGGACAGTCTACAAAACTATGGCTACACCTTC. The J gene is TRBJ1-2, the V gene TRBV10-3, with 7 bases that match TRBD1. The V gene end was trimmed by 10 bases and the J gene end by 2 bases; junction bases not matched to a gene: 10. CDR3 length: 14 residues. In germline, CDR1 is ENHRY, CDR2 SYGVKD.

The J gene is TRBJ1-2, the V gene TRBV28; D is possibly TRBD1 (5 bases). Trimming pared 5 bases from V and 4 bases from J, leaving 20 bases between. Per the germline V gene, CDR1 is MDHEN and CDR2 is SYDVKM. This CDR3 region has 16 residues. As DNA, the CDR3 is TGTGCCAGCAGTCAGTCACCGGGACCGTCCATCTATGGCTACACCTTC. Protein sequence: CASSQSPGPSIYGYTF.

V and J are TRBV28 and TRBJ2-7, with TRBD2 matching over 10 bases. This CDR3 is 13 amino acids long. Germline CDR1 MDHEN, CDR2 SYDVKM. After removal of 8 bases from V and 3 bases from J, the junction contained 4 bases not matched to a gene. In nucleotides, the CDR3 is TGTGCCAGCGGGACTAGCGCCCTCTACGAGCAGTACTTC. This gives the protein CASGTSALYEQYF.

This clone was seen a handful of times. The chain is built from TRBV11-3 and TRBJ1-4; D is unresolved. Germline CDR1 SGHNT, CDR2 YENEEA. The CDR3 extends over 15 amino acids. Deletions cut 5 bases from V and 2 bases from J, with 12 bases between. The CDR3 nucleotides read TGTGCCAGCAGCCCAGGCGGCGGGACTAATGAAAAACTGTTTTTT. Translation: CASSPGGGTNEKLFF.

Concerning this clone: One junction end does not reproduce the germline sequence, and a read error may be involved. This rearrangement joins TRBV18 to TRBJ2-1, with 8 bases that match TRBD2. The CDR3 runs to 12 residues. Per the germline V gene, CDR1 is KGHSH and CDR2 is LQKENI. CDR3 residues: CASSHDGTSRLF. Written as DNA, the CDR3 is TGTGCCAGCTCCCACGACGGGACTAGTCGGCTCTTC.

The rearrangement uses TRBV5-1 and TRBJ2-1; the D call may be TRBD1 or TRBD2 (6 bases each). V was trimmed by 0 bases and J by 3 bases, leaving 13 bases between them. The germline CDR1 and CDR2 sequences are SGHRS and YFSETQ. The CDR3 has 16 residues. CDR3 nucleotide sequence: TGCGCCAGCAGCTTGGATCTAGGGGGGAGCTACAATGAGCAGTTCTTC. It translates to CASSLDLGGSYNEQFF.

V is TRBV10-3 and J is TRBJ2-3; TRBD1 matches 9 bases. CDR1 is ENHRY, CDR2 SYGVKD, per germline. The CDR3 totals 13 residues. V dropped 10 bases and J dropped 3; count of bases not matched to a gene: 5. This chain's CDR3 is CATRDRETDTQYF. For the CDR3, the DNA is TGTGCCACCAGGGACAGGGAAACAGATACGCAGTATTTT.

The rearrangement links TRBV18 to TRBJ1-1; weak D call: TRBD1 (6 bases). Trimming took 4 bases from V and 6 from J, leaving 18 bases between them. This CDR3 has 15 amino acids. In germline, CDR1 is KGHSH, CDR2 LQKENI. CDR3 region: CASSLHVGGQAEAFF. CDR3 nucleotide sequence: TGTGCCAGCTCACTCCACGTTGGGGGGCAGGCTGAAGCTTTCTTT. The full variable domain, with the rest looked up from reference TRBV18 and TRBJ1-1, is NAGVMQNPRHLVRRRGQEARLRCSPMKGHSHVYWYRQLPEEGLKFMVYLQKENIIDESGMPKERFSAEFPKEGPSILRIQQVVRGDSAAYFCASSLHVGGQAEAFFGQGTRLTVV.

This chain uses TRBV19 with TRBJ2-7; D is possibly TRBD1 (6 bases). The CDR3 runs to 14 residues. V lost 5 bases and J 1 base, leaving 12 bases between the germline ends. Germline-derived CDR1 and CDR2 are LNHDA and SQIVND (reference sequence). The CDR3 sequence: CASSVQGTSYEQYF. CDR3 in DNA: TGTGCCAGTAGTGTACAGGGTACATCCTACGAGCAGTACTTC.

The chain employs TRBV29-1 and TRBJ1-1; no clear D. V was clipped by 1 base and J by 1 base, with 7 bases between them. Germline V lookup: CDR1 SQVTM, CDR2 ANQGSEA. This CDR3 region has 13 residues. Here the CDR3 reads CSVEGGGNTEAFF. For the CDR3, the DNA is TGCAGCGTTGAAGGTGGAGGGAACACTGAAGCTTTCTTT.

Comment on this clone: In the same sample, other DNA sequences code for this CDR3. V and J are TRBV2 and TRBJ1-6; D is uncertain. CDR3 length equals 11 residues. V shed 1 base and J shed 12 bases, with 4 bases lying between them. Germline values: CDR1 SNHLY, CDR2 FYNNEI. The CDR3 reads CASSEGLPLHF. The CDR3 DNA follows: TGTGCCAGCAGTGAAGGGTTACCCCTCCACTTT.

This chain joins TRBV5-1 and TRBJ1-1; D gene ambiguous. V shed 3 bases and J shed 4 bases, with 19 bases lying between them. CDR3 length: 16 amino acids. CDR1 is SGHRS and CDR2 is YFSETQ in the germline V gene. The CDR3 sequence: CASSYNTGLQGTEAFF. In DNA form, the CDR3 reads TGCGCCAGCAGCTACAACACCGGGCTTCAAGGCACTGAAGCTTTCTTT. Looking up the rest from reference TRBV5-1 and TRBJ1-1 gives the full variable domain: KAGVTQTPRYLIKTRGQQVTLSCSPISGHRSVSWYQQTPGQGLQFLFEYFSETQRNKGNFPGRFSGRQFSNSRSEMNVSTLELGDSALYLCASSYNTGLQGTEAFFGQGTRLTVV.